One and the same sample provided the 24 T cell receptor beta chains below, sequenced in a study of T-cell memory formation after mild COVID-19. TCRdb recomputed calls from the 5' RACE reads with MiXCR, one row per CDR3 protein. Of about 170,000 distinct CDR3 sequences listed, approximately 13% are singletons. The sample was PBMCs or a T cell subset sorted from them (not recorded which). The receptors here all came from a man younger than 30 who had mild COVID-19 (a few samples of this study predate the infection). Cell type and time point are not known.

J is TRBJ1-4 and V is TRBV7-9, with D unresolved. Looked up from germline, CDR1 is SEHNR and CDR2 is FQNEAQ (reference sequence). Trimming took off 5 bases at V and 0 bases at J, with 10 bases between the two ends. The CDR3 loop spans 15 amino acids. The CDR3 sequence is CASSPSGSTNEKLFF. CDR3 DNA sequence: TGTGCCAGCAGCCCCTCGGGGTCAACTAATGAAAAACTGTTTTTT. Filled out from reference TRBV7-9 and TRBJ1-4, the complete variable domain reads DTGVSQNPRHKITKRGQNVTFRCDPISEHNRLYWYRQTLGQGPEFLTYFQNEAQLEKSRLLSDRFSAERPKGSFSTLEIQRTEQGDSAMYLCASSPSGSTNEKLFFGSGTQLSVL.

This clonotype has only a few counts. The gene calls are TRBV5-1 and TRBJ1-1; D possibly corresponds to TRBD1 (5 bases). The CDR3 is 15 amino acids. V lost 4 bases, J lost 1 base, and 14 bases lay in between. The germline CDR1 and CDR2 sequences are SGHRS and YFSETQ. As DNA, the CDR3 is TGCGCCAGCAGCGCGGGACTCCAAGCGAACACTGAAGCTTTCTTT. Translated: CASSAGLQANTEAFF.

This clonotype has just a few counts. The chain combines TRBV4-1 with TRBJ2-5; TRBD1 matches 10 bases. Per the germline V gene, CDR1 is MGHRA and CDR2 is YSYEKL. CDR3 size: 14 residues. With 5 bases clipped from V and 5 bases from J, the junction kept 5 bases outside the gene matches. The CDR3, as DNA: TGCGCCAGCAGCGACAGGGGGCTGTGGGAGACCCAGTACTTC. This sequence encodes CASSDRGLWETQYF.

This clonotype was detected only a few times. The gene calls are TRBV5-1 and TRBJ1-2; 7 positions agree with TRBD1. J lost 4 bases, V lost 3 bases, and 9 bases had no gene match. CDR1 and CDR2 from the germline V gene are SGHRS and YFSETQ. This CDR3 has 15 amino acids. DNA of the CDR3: TGCGCCAGCAGCTGGGACAGCTCGTATTCCTATGGCTACACCTTC. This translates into CASSWDSSYSYGYTF.

The CDR3 region is CASRSRQGDEKLFF. The CDR3 DNA follows: TGTGCCAGCAGATCGAGACAGGGGGACGAAAAACTGTTTTTT. V is TRBV12-3 or TRBV12-4 and J is TRBJ1-4; 9 bases are shared with TRBD1. Germline trimming cut 6 bases from V and 8 bases from J; bases unmatched to any gene: 7. The CDR3 loop spans 14 amino acids.

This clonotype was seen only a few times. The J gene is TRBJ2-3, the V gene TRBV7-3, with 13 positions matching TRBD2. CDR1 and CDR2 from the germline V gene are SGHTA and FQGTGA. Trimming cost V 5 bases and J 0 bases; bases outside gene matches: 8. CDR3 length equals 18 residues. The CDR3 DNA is TGTGCCAGCAGCCTGACTAGCGGGGGGACCTTTAGCACAGATACGCAGTATTTT. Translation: CASSLTSGGTFSTDTQYF. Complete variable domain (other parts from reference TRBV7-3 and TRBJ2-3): GAGVSQTPSNKVTEKGKYVELRCDPISGHTALYWYRQSLGQGPEFLIYFQGTGAADDSGLPNDRFFAVRPEGSVSTLKIQRTERGDSAVYLCASSLTSGGTFSTDTQYFGPGTRLTVL.

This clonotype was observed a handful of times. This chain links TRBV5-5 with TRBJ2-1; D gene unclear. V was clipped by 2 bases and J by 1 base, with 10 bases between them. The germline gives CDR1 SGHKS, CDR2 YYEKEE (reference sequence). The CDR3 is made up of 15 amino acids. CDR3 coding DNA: TGTGCCAGCAGCTTATTGGGCGATTCCTACAATGAGCAGTTCTTC. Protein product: CASSLLGDSYNEQFF.

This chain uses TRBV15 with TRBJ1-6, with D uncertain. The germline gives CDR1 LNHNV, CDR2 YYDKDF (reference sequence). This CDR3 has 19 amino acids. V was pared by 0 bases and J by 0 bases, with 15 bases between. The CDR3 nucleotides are TGTGCCACCAGCAGAGATTCCAGCCGGTTGAGCTCCTATAATTCACCCCTCCACTTT. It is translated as CATSRDSSRLSSYNSPLHF.

CDR3 coding DNA: TGTGCCAGCAGTCAGACTAGCGGGGGCCCGCAGGGCGGGGAGCTGTTTTTT. This gives the protein CASSQTSGGPQGGELFF. This sequence joins TRBV3-1 and TRBJ2-2, with 12 positions matching TRBD2. The V gene's germline CDR1 is LGHDT and CDR2 YNNKEL (reference sequence). V lost 6 bases and J lost 7; bases outside the gene matches: 12. CDR3 length: 17 residues.

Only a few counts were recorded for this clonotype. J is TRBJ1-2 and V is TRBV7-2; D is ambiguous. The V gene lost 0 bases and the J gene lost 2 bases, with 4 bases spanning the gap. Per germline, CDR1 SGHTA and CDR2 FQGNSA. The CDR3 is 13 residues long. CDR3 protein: CASSLAVNYGYTF. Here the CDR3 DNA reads TGTGCCAGCAGCTTAGCCGTCAACTATGGCTACACCTTC. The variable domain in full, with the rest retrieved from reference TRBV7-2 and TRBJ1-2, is GAGVSQSPSNKVTEKGKDVELRCDPISGHTALYWYRQSLGQGLEFLIYFQGNSAPDKSGLPSDRFSAERTGGSVSTLTIQRTQQEDSAVYLCASSLAVNYGYTFGSGTRLTVV.

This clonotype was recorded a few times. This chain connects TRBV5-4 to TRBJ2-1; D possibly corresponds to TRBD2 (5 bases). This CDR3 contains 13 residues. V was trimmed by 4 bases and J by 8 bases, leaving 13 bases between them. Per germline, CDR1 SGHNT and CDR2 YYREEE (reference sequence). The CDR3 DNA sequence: TGTGCCAGCAGCACCGGACTCGGGGATGAGCAGTTCTTC. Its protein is CASSTGLGDEQFF.

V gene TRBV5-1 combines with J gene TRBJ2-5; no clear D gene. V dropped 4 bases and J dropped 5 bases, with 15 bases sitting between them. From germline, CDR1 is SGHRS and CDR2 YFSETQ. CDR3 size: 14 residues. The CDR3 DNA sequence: TGCGCCAGCAGCAAAGATCCAGGCGTGGAGACCCAGTACTTC. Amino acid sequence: CASSKDPGVETQYF. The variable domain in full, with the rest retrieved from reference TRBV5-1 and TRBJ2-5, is KAGVTQTPRYLIKTRGQQVTLSCSPISGHRSVSWYQQTPGQGLQFLFEYFSETQRNKGNFPGRFSGRQFSNSRSEMNVSTLELGDSALYLCASSKDPGVETQYFGPGTRLLVL.

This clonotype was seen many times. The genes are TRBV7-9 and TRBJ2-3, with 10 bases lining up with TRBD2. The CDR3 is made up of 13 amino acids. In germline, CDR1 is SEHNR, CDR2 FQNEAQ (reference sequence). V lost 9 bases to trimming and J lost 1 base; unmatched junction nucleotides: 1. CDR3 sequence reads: CARGTSGTDTQYF. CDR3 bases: TGTGCCAGGGGGACTAGCGGCACAGATACGCAGTATTTT.

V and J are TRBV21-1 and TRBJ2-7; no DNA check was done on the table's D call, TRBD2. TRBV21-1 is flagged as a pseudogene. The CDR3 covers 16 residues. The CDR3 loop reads CASSKPGPWGAYEQYF. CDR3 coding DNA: TGTGCCAGCAGCAAACCCGGACCTTGGGGAGCCTACGAGCAGTACTTC.

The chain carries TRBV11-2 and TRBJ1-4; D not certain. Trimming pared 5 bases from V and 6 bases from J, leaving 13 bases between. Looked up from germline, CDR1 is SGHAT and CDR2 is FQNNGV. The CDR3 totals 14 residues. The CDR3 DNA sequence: TGTGCCAGCAGCCGACGGGCGGGGTATGAAAAACTGTTTTTT. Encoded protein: CASSRRAGYEKLFF.

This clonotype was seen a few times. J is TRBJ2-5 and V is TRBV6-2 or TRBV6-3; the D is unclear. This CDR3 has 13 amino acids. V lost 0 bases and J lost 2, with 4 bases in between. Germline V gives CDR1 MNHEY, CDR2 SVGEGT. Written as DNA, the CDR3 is TGTGCCAGCAGTTACTCAGTTCAAGAGACCCAGTACTTC. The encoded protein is CASSYSVQETQYF.

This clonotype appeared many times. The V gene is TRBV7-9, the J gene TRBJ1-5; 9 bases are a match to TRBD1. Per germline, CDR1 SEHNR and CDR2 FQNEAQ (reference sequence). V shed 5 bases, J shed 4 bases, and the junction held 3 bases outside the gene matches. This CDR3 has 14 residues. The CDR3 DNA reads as TGTGCCAGCAGCCCCGGGACAGGGAATCAGCCCCAGCATTTT. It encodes CASSPGTGNQPQHF.

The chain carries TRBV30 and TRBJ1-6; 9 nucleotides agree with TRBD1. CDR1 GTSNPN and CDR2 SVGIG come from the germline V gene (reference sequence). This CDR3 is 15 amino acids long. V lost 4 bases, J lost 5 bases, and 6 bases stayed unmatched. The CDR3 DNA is TGTGCCTGGACCTCATGGGACAGGGATAATTCACCCCTCCACTTT. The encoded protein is CAWTSWDRDNSPLHF.

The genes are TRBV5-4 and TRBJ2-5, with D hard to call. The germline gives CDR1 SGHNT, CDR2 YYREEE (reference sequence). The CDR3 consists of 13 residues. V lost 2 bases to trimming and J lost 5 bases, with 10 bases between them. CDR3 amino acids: CASSFREAETQYF. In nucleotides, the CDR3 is TGTGCCAGCAGCTTCCGCGAAGCGGAGACCCAGTACTTC.

The CDR3 here is CASSLGGRATEAFF. The CDR3 DNA sequence: TGTGCCAGCAGCTTAGGGGGTCGGGCCACTGAAGCTTTCTTT. The genes are TRBV7-9 and TRBJ1-1; D call uncertain. Trimming took off 1 base at V and 4 bases at J, with 10 bases between the two ends. CDR1 is SEHNR, CDR2 FQNEAQ, per germline (reference sequence). This CDR3 is built from 14 residues.

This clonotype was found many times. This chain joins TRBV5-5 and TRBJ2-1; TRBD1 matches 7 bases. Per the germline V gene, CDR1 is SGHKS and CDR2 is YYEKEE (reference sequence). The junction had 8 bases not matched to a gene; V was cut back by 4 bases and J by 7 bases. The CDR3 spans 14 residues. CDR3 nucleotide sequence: TGTGCCAGCAGCGCACGGCCACAGGGGAATGAGCAGTTCTTC. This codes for CASSARPQGNEQFF.

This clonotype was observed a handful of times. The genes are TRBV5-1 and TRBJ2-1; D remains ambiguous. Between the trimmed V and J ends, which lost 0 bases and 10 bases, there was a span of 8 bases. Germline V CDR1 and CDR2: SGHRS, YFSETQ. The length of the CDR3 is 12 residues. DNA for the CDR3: TGCGCCAGCAGCTTGGAGTTTCGCGAGCAGTTCTTC. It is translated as CASSLEFREQFF.

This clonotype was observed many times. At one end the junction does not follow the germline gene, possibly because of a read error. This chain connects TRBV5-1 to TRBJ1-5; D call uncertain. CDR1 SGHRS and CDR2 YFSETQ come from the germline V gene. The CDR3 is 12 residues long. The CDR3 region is CASSLEGQPQHF. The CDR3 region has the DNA TGTGCCAGCAGCTTAGAGGGTCAGCCCCAGCATTTT.

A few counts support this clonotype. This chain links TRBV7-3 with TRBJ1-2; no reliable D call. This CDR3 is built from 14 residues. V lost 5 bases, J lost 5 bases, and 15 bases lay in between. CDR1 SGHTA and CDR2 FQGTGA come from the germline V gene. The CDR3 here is CASSPDPGSYGYTF. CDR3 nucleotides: TGTGCCAGCAGCCCGGATCCGGGCTCGTATGGCTACACCTTC.